Shown below are 3 T cell receptor beta chains from a single sample sequenced in a study of PD-L1 blockade in urothelial cancer. Time point given: pretreatment peripheral blood. The protocol was immunoSEQ multiplex PCR, while the TCRdb copy is restricted to in-frame clones and leaves out a portion. The sample consists of some 71,000 clones, 75% to 90% of them appearing once. The sample was PBMCs, taken around atezolizumab (anti-PD-L1) treatment. Receptors originate from a man in his sixties with urothelial cancer.

The J gene is TRBJ2-3, the V gene TRBV7-2; the D gene is possibly TRBD1 (6 bases). V was trimmed by 7 bases and J by 0 bases, leaving 14 bases between them. This CDR3 spans 15 amino acids. Germline assignment: CDR1 SGHTA and CDR2 FQGNSA. CDR3 residues: CASTYLGASTDTQYF. In DNA, the CDR3 is TGTGCCAGCACCTATTTGGGGGCCAGCACAGATACGCAGTATTTT. The full variable domain, its missing parts supplied by reference TRBV7-2 and TRBJ2-3, is GAGVSQSPSNKVTEKGKDVELRCDPISGHTALYWYRQSLGQGLEFLIYFQGNSAPDKSGLPSDRFSAERTGGSVSTLTIQRTQQEDSAVYLCASTYLGASTDTQYFGPGTRLTVL.

The chain links TRBV7-2 to TRBJ2-1; D is possibly TRBD1 (5 bases). Trimming removed 6 bases from V and 8 bases from J, with 14 bases in between. This CDR3 is built from 13 residues. From germline, CDR1 is SGHTA and CDR2 FQGNSA. CDR3 bases: TGTGCCAGCAGGCTTAACAGGCCGGATGAGCAGTTCTTC. Its translation is CASRLNRPDEQFF.

The chain carries TRBV6-1 and TRBJ1-2, with TRBD1 identical over 7 bases. Per germline, CDR1 MNHNS and CDR2 SASEGT. The CDR3 spans 14 residues. Trimming at V came to 7 bases and at J to 2 bases, leaving 7 bases not matched to a gene. For the CDR3, the DNA is TGTGCCAGCAAAAGACAGGGACCCAACTATGGCTACACCTTC. Its protein product is CASKRQGPNYGYTF.